This T cell receptor (beta chain) was sequenced in a study of response to subunit inactivated influenza vaccine. The germline V gene has CDR1 SGHRS and CDR2 YFSETQ. Trimming stripped 4 bases from V and 4 bases from J, with 18 bases between. This CDR3 contains 15 residues. Only a few counts were recorded for this clonotype. A single record per CDR3 protein comes from TCRdb applying MiXCR to the RT-PCR reads. The data show fewer than 600,000 distinct CDR3 sequences, around 7.9% seen once. Specimen: PBMCs from blood, collected around 25 months after vaccination. The chain employs TRBV5-1 and TRBJ2-7, with a weak D call TRBD1 (7 bases). The receptor's source is a man between 45 and 75 years old who received an inactivated influenza vaccine. The CDR3 coding sequence is TGCGCCAGCAGCCCGGAGGGGACAGATCGTTACGAGCAGTACTTC. Amino acids: CASSPEGTDRYEQYF.